This TCR beta chain was documented in a study of blood T cell repertoires in COVID-19. For the study at large: Acute-phase and convalescent COVID-19 samples originated in the United States, Italy and Spain. T cells, B-cell-depleted T cells, or PBMCs supplied cDNA or gDNA.

The CDR3 has 15 amino acids. Trimming removed 6 bases at V and 0 bases at J, with 12 bases between. CDR1 is MNHEY, CDR2 SVGAGI, per germline. Measured with immunoSEQ multiplex PCR; TCRdb has only the in-frame clones, and not every one. The table has about 160,000 clones, just under 95% seen once. The chain is built from TRBV6-5 and TRBJ1-5; TRBD1 is a possible D gene (5 bases). The clonotype comes from a woman between 45 and 60 years old with acute or convalescent COVID-19. Source material: peripheral blood. The DNA of the CDR3 is TGTGCCAGCAGAGACAGACTTTATAGCAATCAGCCCCAGCATTTT. It codes for CASRDRLYSNQPQHF.